The following is a TCR beta chain sequence with its context. Germline is not matched at one junction end, which may reflect a read error. The sample comes from a study of cytomegalovirus exposure and HLA in healthy donors. Vbeta (60) and Jbeta (13) primers were used in the PCR. Produced via immunoSEQ multiplex PCR; TCRdb's table is partial and in-frame only. This table holds about 58,000 clones. The CDR3 has 12 residues. Germline CDR1 and CDR2: KGHSH and LQKENI. Sequencing input: PBMCs. The sequence came from a male donor in good health and CMV-seronegative. The chain combines TRBV18 with TRBJ2-7, with D maybe TRBD2 (6 bases). CDR3 sequence reads: CASSPGGTVLHF. In nucleotides, the CDR3 is TGTGCCAGCTCACCAGGTGGGACTGTTCTGCACTTC.